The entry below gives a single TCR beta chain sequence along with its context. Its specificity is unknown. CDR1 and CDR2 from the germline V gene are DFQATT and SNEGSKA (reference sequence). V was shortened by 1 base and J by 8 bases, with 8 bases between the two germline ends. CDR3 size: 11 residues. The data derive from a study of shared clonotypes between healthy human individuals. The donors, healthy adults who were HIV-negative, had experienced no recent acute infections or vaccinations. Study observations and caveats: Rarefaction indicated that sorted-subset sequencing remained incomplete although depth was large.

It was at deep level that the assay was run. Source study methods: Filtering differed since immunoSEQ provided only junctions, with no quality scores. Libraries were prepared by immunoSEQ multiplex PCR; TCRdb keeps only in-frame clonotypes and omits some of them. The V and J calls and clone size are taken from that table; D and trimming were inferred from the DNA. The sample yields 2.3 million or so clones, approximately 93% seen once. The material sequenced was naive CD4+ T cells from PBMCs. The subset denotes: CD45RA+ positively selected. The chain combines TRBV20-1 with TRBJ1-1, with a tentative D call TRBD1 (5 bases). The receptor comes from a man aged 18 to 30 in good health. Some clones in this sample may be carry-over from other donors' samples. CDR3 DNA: TGCAGTGCTAGAGCTGGGGCAGAAGCTTTCTTT. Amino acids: CSARAGAEAFF.